This T cell receptor beta chain was retrieved from a study of T cell responses to AZD1222 COVID-19 vaccine. Study observations and caveats: At 160-218 and 743-854, vaccine-associated CD4 TCRs were dominant, and they spanned spike. Vaccination with two AZD1222 doses was followed by a rise in Spike-specific TCR breadth and depth.

Libraries were prepared by immunoSEQ multiplex PCR; TCRdb keeps only in-frame clonotypes and omits some of them. The data hold 150,000 to 200,000 clones, with 85% to 95% observed a single time. This CDR3 has 15 amino acids. With 1 base removed from V and 3 bases from J, the gap between germline ends came to 12 bases. Germline CDR1 LGHNA, CDR2 YNFKEQ. Turning to this clone: Its target is unknown.

The material sequenced was peripheral blood, taken on day 0 of AZD1222 vaccination. This receptor was obtained from an adult in good health. The chain combines TRBV4-2 with TRBJ1-1; no clear D. The CDR3 region is CASSQGRVGYTEAFF. CDR3 sequence (DNA): TGTGCCAGCAGCCAAGGGAGGGTGGGGTACACTGAAGCTTTCTTT.